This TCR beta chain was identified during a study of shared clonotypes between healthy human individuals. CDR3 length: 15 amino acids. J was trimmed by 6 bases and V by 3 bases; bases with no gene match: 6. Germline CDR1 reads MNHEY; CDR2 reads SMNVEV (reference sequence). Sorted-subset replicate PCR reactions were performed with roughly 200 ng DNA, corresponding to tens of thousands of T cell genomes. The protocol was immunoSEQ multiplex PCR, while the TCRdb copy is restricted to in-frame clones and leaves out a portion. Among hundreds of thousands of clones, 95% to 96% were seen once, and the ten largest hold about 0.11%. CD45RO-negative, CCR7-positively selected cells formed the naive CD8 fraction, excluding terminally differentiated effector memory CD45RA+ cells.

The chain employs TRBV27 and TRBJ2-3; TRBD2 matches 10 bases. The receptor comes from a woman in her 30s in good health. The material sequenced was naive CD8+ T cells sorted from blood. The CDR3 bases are TGTGCCAGCAGTTTCGGGCTAGCGGGAGTGGATACGCAGTATTTT. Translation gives CASSFGLAGVDTQYF.